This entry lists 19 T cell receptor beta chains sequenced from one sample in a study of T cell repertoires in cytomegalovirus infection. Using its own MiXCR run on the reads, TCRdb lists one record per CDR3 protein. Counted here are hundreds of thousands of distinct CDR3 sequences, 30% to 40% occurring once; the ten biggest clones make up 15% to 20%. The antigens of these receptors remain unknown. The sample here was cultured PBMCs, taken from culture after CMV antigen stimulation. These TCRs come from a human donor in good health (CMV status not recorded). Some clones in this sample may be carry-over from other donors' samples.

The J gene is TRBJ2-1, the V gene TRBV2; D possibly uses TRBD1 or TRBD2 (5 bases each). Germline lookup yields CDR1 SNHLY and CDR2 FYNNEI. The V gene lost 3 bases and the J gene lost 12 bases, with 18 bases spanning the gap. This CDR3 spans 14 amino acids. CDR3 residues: CASSDGGDPSGQFF. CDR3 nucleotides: TGTGCCAGCAGTGATGGGGGAGATCCCTCGGGGCAGTTCTTC.

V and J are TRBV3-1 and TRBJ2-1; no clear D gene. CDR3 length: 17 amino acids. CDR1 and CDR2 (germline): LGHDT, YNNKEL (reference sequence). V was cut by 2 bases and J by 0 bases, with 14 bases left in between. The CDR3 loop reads CASSQSLGRSSYNEQFF. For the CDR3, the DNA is TGTGCCAGCAGCCAATCCTTGGGTCGTAGCTCCTACAATGAGCAGTTCTTC.

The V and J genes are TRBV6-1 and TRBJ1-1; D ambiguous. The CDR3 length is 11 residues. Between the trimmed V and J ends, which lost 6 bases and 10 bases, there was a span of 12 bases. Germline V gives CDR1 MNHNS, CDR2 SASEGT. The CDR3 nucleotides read TGTGCCAGCAGCCAGGAGGGCCGAGCTTTCTTT. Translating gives CASSQEGRAFF.

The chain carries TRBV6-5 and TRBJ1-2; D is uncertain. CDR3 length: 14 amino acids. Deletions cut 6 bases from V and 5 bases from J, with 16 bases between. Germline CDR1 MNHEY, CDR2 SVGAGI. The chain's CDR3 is CASSSGPLSYGYTF. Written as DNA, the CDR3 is TGTGCCAGCAGCTCCGGGCCTTTGTCGTATGGCTACACCTTC.

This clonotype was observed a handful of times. This CDR3 is CASSGMTSGTTGELFF. The CDR3 bases are TGTGCCAGCAGCGGGATGACTAGCGGGACAACCGGGGAGCTGTTTTTT. The chain combines TRBV9 with TRBJ2-2; TRBD2 agrees at 11 bases. J gave up 5 bases and V 3 bases, and 6 bases lay outside the gene matches. CDR1 is SGDLS, CDR2 YYNGEE, per germline. The CDR3 has 16 amino acids. Together with reference TRBV9 and TRBJ2-2, the CDR3 gives the full variable domain: DSGVTQTPKHLITATGQRVTLRCSPRSGDLSVYWYQQSLDQGLQFLIQYYNGEERAKGNILERFSAQQFPDLHSELNLSSLELGDSALYFCASSGMTSGTTGELFFGEGSRLTVL.

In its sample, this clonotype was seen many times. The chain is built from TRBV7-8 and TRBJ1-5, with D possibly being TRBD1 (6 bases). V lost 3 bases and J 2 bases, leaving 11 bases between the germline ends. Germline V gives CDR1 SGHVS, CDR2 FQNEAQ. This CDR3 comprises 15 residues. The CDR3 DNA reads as TGTGCCAGCAGCTTGAGAAAGGGGGGCAATCAGCCCCAGCATTTT. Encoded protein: CASSLRKGGNQPQHF.

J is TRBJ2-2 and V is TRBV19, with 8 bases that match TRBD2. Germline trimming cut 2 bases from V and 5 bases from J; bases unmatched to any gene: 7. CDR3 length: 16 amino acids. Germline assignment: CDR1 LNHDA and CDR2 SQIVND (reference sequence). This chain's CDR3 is CASSIKSGSGTGELFF. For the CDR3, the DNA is TGTGCCAGTAGTATAAAAAGCGGGAGCGGTACCGGGGAGCTGTTTTTT.

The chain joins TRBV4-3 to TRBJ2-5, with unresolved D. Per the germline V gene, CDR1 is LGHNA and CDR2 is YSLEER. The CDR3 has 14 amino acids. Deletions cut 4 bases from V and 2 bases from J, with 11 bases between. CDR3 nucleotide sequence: TGCGCCAGCAGCCCCTCTCGGGCACAAGAGACCCAGTACTTC. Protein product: CASSPSRAQETQYF.

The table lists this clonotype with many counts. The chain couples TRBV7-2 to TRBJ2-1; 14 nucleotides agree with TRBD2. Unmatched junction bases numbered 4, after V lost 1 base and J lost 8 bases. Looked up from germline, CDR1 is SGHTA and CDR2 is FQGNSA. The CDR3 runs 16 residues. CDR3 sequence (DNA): TGTGCCAGCAGCTTAGGCGGACTAGCGGGAGGCGATGAGCAGTTCTTC. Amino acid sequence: CASSLGGLAGGDEQFF.

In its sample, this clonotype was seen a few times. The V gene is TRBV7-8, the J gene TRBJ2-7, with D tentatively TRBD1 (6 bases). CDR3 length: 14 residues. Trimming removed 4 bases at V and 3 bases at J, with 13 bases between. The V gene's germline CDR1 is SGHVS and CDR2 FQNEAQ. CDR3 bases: TGTGCCAGCAGCTACGACAGGCTTAGCTACGAGCAGTACGTC. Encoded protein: CASSYDRLSYEQYV.

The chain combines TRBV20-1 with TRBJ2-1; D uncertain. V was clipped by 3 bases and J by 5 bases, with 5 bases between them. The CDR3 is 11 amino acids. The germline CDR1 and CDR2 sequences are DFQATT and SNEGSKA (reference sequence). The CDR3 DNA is TGCAGTGCTAGTCCTCACAATGAGCAGTTCTTC. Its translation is CSASPHNEQFF.

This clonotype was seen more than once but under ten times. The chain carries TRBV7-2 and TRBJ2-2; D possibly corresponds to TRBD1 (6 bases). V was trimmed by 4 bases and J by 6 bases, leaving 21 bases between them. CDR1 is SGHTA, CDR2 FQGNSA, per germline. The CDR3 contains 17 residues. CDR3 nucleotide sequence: TGTGCCAGCAGCTGGGGGCCGTCAGGGTCTGATGCCGGGGAGCTGTTTTTT. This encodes CASSWGPSGSDAGELFF.

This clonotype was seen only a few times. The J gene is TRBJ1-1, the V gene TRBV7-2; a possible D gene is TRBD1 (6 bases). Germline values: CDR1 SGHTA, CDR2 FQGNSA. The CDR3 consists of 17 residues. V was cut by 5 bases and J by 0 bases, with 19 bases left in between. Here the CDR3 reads CASSPQGRTIMNTEAFF. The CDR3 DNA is TGTGCCAGCAGCCCACAGGGACGGACGATAATGAACACTGAAGCTTTCTTT.

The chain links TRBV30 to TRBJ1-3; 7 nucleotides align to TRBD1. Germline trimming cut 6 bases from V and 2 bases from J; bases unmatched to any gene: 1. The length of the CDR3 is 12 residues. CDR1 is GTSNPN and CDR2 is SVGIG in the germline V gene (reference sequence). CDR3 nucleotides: TGTGCCTGCGGGACAGCTGGAAACACCATATATTTT. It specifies CACGTAGNTIYF. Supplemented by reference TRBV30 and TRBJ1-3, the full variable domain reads SQTIHQWPATLVQPVGSPLSLECTVEGTSNPNLYWYRQAAGRGLQLLFYSVGIGQISSEVPQNLSASRPQDRQFILSSKKLLLSDSGFYLCACGTAGNTIYFGEGSWLTVV.

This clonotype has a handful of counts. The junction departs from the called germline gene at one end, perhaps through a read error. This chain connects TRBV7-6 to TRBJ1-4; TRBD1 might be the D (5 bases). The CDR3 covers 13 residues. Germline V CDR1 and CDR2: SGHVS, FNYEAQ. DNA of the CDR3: TGTGCTAGCAGCTCAGAGAGGGGAGAAAAACTGTTTTTT. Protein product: CASSSERGEKLFF.

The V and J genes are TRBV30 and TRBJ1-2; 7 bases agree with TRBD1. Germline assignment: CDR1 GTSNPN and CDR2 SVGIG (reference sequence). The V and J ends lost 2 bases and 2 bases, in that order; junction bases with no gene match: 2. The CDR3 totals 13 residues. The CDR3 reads CAWSLQGNYGYTF. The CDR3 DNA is TGTGCCTGGAGTTTACAGGGGAACTATGGCTACACCTTC.

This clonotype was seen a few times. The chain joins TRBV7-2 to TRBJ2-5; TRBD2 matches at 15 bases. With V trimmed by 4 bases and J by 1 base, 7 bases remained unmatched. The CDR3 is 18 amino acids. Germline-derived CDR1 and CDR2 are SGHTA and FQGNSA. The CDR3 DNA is TGTGCCAGCAGCTCGGGACTAGCGGGAGGAAACCTCCAAGAGACCCAGTACTTC. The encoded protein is CASSSGLAGGNLQETQYF.

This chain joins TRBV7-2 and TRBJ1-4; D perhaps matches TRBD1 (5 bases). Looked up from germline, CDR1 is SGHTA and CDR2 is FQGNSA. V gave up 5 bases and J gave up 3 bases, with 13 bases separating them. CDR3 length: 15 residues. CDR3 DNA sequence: TGTGCCAGCAGCAGAACCAAGGGGTCTAATGAAAAACTGTTTTTT. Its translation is CASSRTKGSNEKLFF.

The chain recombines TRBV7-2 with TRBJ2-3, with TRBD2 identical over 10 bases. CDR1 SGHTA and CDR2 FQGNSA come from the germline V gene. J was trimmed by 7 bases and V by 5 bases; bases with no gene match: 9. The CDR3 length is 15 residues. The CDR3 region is CASSTTSGLGNTQYF. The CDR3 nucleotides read TGTGCCAGCAGCACGACTAGCGGGCTTGGAAATACGCAGTATTTT.